The rows below give T cell receptor beta chains drawn from one sample of a study of T cell changes during pregnancy in multiple sclerosis. TCRdb keeps only in-frame clones here, not all; method: immunoSEQ multiplex PCR. The table lists 40,000 to 50,000 clones, 90% of them singletons. Sequenced here: CD8+ T cells from peripheral blood mononuclear cells, sampled in the first trimester of pregnancy. Every receptor here comes from a female donor with multiple sclerosis, enrolled in a pregnancy study. CDR3s include the opening cysteine and the closing phenylalanine or tryptophan. The D gene is left open where the match is weak. Size values are once, few and many counts, or a class for expanded clones, and some rows have none.

TRBV27	NA	TRBD2	TRBJ2-7	CASSLRTSGEQYF	TGTGCCAGCAGTTTAAGGACTAGCGGCGAGCAGTACTTC
TRBV7-9	NA	NA	TRBJ2-3	CASSRLYSTDTQYF	TGTGCCAGCAGCCGACTGTATAGCACAGATACGCAGTATTTT
TRBV7-9	NA	TRBD2	TRBJ2-1	CARSSSSGLAGLNEQFF	TGTGCCAGGAGCAGCTCCTCGGGACTAGCGGGCCTGAATGAGCAGTTCTTC
TRBV7-9	NA	NA	TRBJ1-2	CASSLVSLRSENYGYTF	TGTGCCAGCAGCTTAGTGTCATTAAGGAGTGAGAACTATGGCTACACCTTC
TRBV7-3	NA	TRBD2	TRBJ2-3	CASSLKNSGGARVKQYF	TGTGCCAGCAGCTTAAAAAATAGCGGGGGGGCCCGAGTCAAGCAGTATTTT
TRBV6-5	NA	TRBD2	TRBJ2-3	CASSYAGGLTDTQYF	TGTGCCAGCAGTTACGCGGGGGGCCTCACAGATACGCAGTATTTT
TRBV29-1	NA	NA	TRBJ1-2	CSVLLTDDYGYTF	TGCAGCGTGCTGCTGACAGACGACTATGGCTACACCTTC
TRBV19	NA	TRBD2	TRBJ2-7	CASRVLAGLWQYF	TGTGCCAGTAGGGTACTAGCGGGATTGTGGCAGTACTTC
TRBV30	NA	TRBD1	TRBJ1-1	CASKPGTGVSEAFF	TGTGCCTCGAAACCCGGGACAGGGGTATCTGAAGCTTTCTTT
TRBV19	NA	NA	TRBJ1-5	CASSEGSNQPQHF	TGTGCCAGTAGTGAGGGTTCCAATCAGCCCCAGCATTTT
TRBV10-3	NA	NA	TRBJ2-7	CAINPAGIYEQYF	TGTGCCATCAACCCCGCAGGGATCTACGAGCAGTACTTC
TRBV5-4	NA	NA	TRBJ2-2	CASSYGVASGELFF	TGTGCCAGCAGCTACGGGGTAGCCTCCGGGGAGCTGTTTTTT
TRBV27	few	TRBD1	TRBJ2-5	CASSLWGQGEKETQYF	TGTGCCAGCAGTTTATGGGGACAGGGGGAGAAAGAGACCCAGTACTTC
TRBV5-4	once	TRBD2	TRBJ2-7	CASTIGPGLAGYEQYF	TGTGCCAGCACCATCGGACCAGGACTAGCGGGCTACGAGCAGTACTTC
TRBV4-1	NA	TRBD2	TRBJ2-1	CASSQGFLAGDNEQFF	TGCGCCAGCAGCCAAGGGTTCCTAGCGGGGGACAATGAGCAGTTCTTC
TRBV13	once	NA	TRBJ1-3	CASSLTTVVSGNTIYF	TGTGCCAGCAGCTTAACGACAGTAGTCTCTGGAAACACCATATATTTT
TRBV6-1	NA	TRBD1	TRBJ1-4	CASSEALWTGRNEKLFF	TGTGCCAGCAGTGAAGCGCTTTGGACAGGGCGTAATGAAAAACTGTTTTTT
TRBV4-1	NA	TRBD1	TRBJ2-7	CASSQEMTGRPYEQYF	TGCGCCAGCAGCCAAGAGATGACAGGGCGTCCCTACGAGCAGTACTTC
TRBV5-5	NA	NA	TRBJ1-2	CASSLSLWGGASYGYTF	TGTGCCAGCAGCTTGTCACTTTGGGGGGGCGCAAGCTATGGCTACACCTTC
TRBV27	NA	TRBD1	TRBJ1-1	CASSLWTGDTEAFF	TGTGCCAGCAGTTTGTGGACAGGGGACACTGAAGCTTTCTTT
TRBV19	few	NA	TRBJ2-7	CASSVTPTGSYEQYF	TGTGCCAGTAGTGTCACCCCGACAGGCTCCTACGAGCAGTACTTC
TRBV27	NA	NA	TRBJ2-7	CASSYTGNEQYF	TGTGCCAGCAGTTACACGGGAAACGAGCAGTACTTC
TRBV7-9	once	NA	TRBJ1-1	CASTIGGMNTEAFF	TGTGCCAGCACCATTGGGGGGATGAACACTGAAGCTTTCTTT
TRBV6-5	once	NA	TRBJ2-7	CASSLGRGTLYEQYF	TGTGCCAGCAGTCTAGGGCGGGGCACCCTCTACGAGCAGTACTTC
TRBV5-1	NA	NA	TRBJ1-4	CASSLGSWAPNEKLFF	TGCGCCAGCAGCTTGGGGTCCTGGGCCCCTAACGAAAAACTGTTTTTT
TRBV7-2	NA	NA	TRBJ1-1	CASSPLNTEAFF	TGTGCCAGCAGCCCCCTCAACACTGAAGCTTTCTTT
TRBV4-3	NA	TRBD2	TRBJ2-1	CASSQVMVAGGPYNEQFF	TGCGCCAGCAGCCAAGTGATGGTAGCGGGGGGGCCTTACAATGAGCAGTTCTTC
TRBV2	few	NA	TRBJ1-1	CASTGLEEKAFF	TGTGCCAGCACCGGACTGGAAGAGAAAGCTTTCTTT
TRBV27	NA	NA	TRBJ2-1	CASSYGGKVEQFF	TGTGCCAGCAGTTACGGCGGTAAAGTCGAGCAGTTCTTC
TRBV5-6	NA	TRBD1	TRBJ2-7	CASRTAGQGAYEQYF	TGTGCCAGCAGAACGGCGGGACAGGGGGCTTACGAGCAGTACTTC
TRBV4-3	NA	NA	TRBJ2-3	CASSQDLGASDTQYF	TGCGCCAGCAGCCAAGATTTAGGAGCCTCGGATACGCAGTATTTT
TRBV5-8	NA	TRBD1	TRBJ1-2	CASRETGGGSYGYTF	TGTGCCAGCAGAGAGACAGGGGGCGGTAGCTATGGCTACACCTTC
TRBV7-9	NA	NA	TRBJ2-7	CASSLAGPRGDEQYF	TGTGCCAGCAGCTTAGCGGGTCCGCGGGGCGACGAGCAGTACTTC
TRBV5-4	NA	TRBD1	TRBJ2-2	CASSSGTGAITNTGELFF	TGTGCCAGCAGCTCCGGGACAGGGGCTATTACGAACACCGGGGAGCTGTTTTTT
TRBV4-1	NA	NA	TRBJ1-2	CASSQEQTWGYTF	TGCGCCAGCAGCCAAGAACAGACCTGGGGCTACACCTTC
TRBV6-5	NA	TRBD1	TRBJ1-2	CASSYGAQGAYGYTF	TGTGCCAGCAGTTACGGGGCACAGGGGGCGTATGGCTACACCTTC
TRBV7-9	NA	NA	TRBJ1-5	CASSHSGNSNQPQHF	TGTGCCAGCAGCCACAGCGGGAATAGCAATCAGCCCCAGCATTTT
TRBV9	NA	TRBD1	TRBJ1-3	CASSVGQGMGNTIYF	TGTGCCAGCAGCGTAGGACAGGGGATGGGAAACACCATATATTTT
TRBV29-1	NA	TRBD1	TRBJ1-2	CSVDGRQGASYTF	TGCAGCGTTGACGGGCGACAGGGGGCTAGCTACACCTTC
TRBV10-3	NA	TRBD2	TRBJ2-7	CAISQLAVNSYEQYF	TGTGCCATCAGCCAACTAGCGGTGAACTCCTACGAGCAGTACTTC
TRBV5-6	NA	NA	TRBJ1-2	CASSLEGDIGYGYTF	TGTGCCAGCAGCTTGGAAGGGGACATCGGCTATGGCTACACCTTC
TRBV27	NA	TRBD2	TRBJ2-7	CASRPGLAGSEQYF	TGTGCCAGCAGGCCGGGACTAGCGGGTTCGGAGCAGTACTTC
TRBV2	NA	TRBD1	TRBJ1-5	CASRGTGQQGQPQHF	TGTGCCAGCAGAGGGACAGGGCAACAAGGTCAGCCCCAGCATTTT
TRBV4-3	NA	NA	TRBJ1-1	CASSQVVWSEAFF	TGCGCCAGCAGCCAAGTAGTATGGAGTGAAGCTTTCTTT
TRBV7-8	NA	TRBD2	TRBJ2-3	CASSLIAAGGRILSNTDTQYF	TGTGCCAGCAGCTTAATCGCGGCGGGGGGGCGGATCCTATCCAACACAGATACGCAGTATTTT
TRBV7-8	NA	NA	TRBJ1-1	CASSWEGQLNTEAFF	TGTGCCAGCAGCTGGGAAGGACAGCTGAACACTGAAGCTTTCTTT
TRBV29-1	once	NA	TRBJ1-2	CSGTGHPSEDGYTF	TGCAGCGGGACGGGACACCCTTCGGAGGATGGCTACACCTTC
TRBV6-5	NA	NA	TRBJ1-1	CASSLSDIQSEAFF	TGTGCCAGCAGTCTTTCAGACATCCAAAGTGAAGCTTTCTTT
TRBV4-1	NA	NA	TRBJ2-7	CASSQEPGGSYEQYF	TGCGCCAGCAGCCAGGAACCAGGAGGCTCCTACGAGCAGTACTTC
TRBV5-6	NA	NA	TRBJ2-6	CASRPAGSGANVLTF	TGTGCCAGCAGGCCAGCGGGTTCTGGGGCCAACGTCCTGACTTTC
TRBV27	NA	NA	TRBJ1-1	CASSLGRGTEAFF	TGTGCCAGCAGTTTAGGGAGGGGGACTGAAGCTTTCTTT
TRBV5-1	NA	TRBD1	TRBJ1-1	CASSLFQGANTEAFF	TGCGCCAGCAGCTTATTTCAGGGGGCGAACACTGAAGCTTTCTTT
TRBV9	NA	NA	TRBJ2-1	CASSVQGGNEQFF	TGTGCCAGCAGCGTACAGGGAGGAAATGAGCAGTTCTTC
TRBV5-5	NA	TRBD2	TRBJ2-3	CASSYDGGYTQYF	TGTGCCAGCAGCTATGACGGGGGGTATACGCAGTATTTT
TRBV4-2	NA	TRBD2	TRBJ2-4	CASSQDNRLAGGLKNIQYF	TGTGCCAGCAGCCAAGATAACCGCCTAGCGGGGGGGCTCAAAAACATTCAGTACTTC
TRBV6-5	few	TRBD2	TRBJ2-5	CASSPGGAQETQYF	TGTGCCAGCAGCCCCGGGGGGGCCCAAGAGACCCAGTACTTC
TRBV11-1	NA	TRBD1	TRBJ1-2	CASSLDYGTGISYGYTF	TGTGCCAGCAGCTTAGACTACGGGACAGGGATAAGCTATGGCTACACCTTC
TRBV11-1	few	TRBD1	TRBJ1-4	CASSPGQGNEKLFF	TGTGCCAGCAGCCCGGGACAGGGTAATGAAAAACTGTTTTTT
TRBV5-1	NA	NA	TRBJ2-7	CASSLALGSSYEQYF	TGCGCCAGCAGCTTGGCCCTGGGGAGCTCCTACGAGCAGTACTTC
TRBV28	NA	NA	TRBJ2-1	CASSPPTSNEQFF	TGTGCCAGCAGCCCCCCGACTAGCAATGAGCAGTTCTTC